These 20 T cell receptor beta chains originate from one sample sequenced in a study of OX40 agonist ivuxolimab in advanced cancers. The repertoire was sequenced with immunoSEQ multiplex PCR; TCRdb's copy has only in-frame clones and lacks some. The sample shows fewer than 85,000 clones, 86% of them seen only once. Sequencing was performed on CD4+ or CD8+ T cells sorted from blood, taken in a trial of the OX40 agonist ivuxolimab. These receptors all stem from an adult with an advanced solid tumor such as melanoma, head and neck, liver or kidney cancer.

The genes are TRBV9 and TRBJ2-7; 10 bases map to TRBD1. Germline trimming cut 4 bases from V and 5 bases from J; bases unmatched to any gene: 6. The V gene's germline CDR1 is SGDLS and CDR2 YYNGEE. The CDR3 runs 14 residues. The CDR3 nucleotides read TGTGCCAGCAGCTTCGGACAGGGGGGGAACGAGCAGTACTTC. Its protein is CASSFGQGGNEQYF.

This chain connects TRBV7-3 to TRBJ2-2; 12 bases are shared with TRBD1. Per germline, CDR1 SGHTA and CDR2 FQGTGA. J was trimmed by 4 bases and V by 5 bases; bases with no gene match: 5. The length of the CDR3 is 16 residues. CDR3 loop: CASSPPGQGATGELFF. CDR3 DNA: TGTGCCAGCAGCCCTCCGGGACAGGGGGCCACCGGGGAGCTGTTTTTT.

The chain is built from TRBV28 and TRBJ2-7; 10 positions agree with TRBD2. The length of the CDR3 is 17 residues. From germline, CDR1 is MDHEN and CDR2 SYDVKM. V shed 3 bases and J 3 bases; nucleotides not matched to a gene: 11. CDR3 sequence: CASSLEGSGRTLYEQYF. The CDR3 DNA is TGTGCCAGCAGTTTGGAGGGTAGCGGGAGGACTCTCTACGAGCAGTACTTC.

This sequence joins TRBV5-4 and TRBJ1-1; unclear D gene. V lost 4 bases, J lost 2 bases, and 9 bases lay in between. CDR1 and CDR2 from the germline V gene are SGHNT and YYREEE (reference sequence). This CDR3 spans 13 amino acids. The CDR3 region has the DNA TGTGCCAGCAGCGCGGACCCTAACACTGAAGCTTTCTTT. Protein product: CASSADPNTEAFF. Drawing the rest from reference TRBV5-4 and TRBJ1-1, the complete variable domain is ETGVTQSPTHLIKTRGQQVTLRCSSQSGHNTVSWYQQALGQGPQFIFQYYREEENGRGNFPPRFSGLQFPNYSSELNVNALELDDSALYLCASSADPNTEAFFGQGTRLTVV.

This clone was seen only a few times. This chain connects TRBV29-1 to TRBJ1-1; D gene unclear. The germline V and J ends were trimmed by 7 bases and 4 bases, with 4 bases remaining between them. Germline CDR1 SQVTM, CDR2 ANQGSEA. There are 9 residues in the CDR3. The CDR3 coding sequence is TGCAGCGCAGGCACTGAAGCTTTCTTT. Amino acid sequence: CSAGTEAFF.

The chain joins TRBV4-1 to TRBJ1-6, with 8 bases aligning to TRBD1. Germline V gives CDR1 MGHRA, CDR2 YSYEKL. The CDR3 extends over 15 amino acids. The junction had 6 bases not matched to a gene; V was cut back by 4 bases and J by 7 bases. This CDR3 is CASSLSGTGNSPLHF. The DNA of the CDR3 is TGCGCCAGCAGCCTCTCCGGGACAGGAAATTCACCCCTCCACTTT.

The chain joins TRBV19 to TRBJ2-2, with 8 positions matching TRBD1. The CDR3 consists of 17 residues. CDR1 is LNHDA, CDR2 SQIVND, per germline (reference sequence). The junction had 5 bases not matched to a gene; V was cut back by 2 bases and J by 0 bases. Here the CDR3 reads CASSIRATGANTGELFF. In DNA, the CDR3 is TGTGCCAGTAGTATACGGGCGACAGGGGCGAACACCGGGGAGCTGTTTTTT.

This chain connects TRBV11-2 to TRBJ1-4; D is undetermined. V lost 6 bases, J lost 0 bases, and 11 bases lay in between. There are 15 residues in the CDR3. Germline values: CDR1 SGHAT, CDR2 FQNNGV. In DNA, the CDR3 is TGTGCCAGCAGTCCCGTAGTTGCAACTAATGAAAAACTGTTTTTT. It translates to CASSPVVATNEKLFF.

The chain employs TRBV30 and TRBJ1-1; 7 bases map to TRBD1. Germline CDR1 is GTSNPN and CDR2 is SVGIG (reference sequence). V shed 5 bases and J 4 bases; nucleotides not matched to a gene: 4. The CDR3 contains 12 residues. The CDR3 coding sequence is TGTGCCTGGGACAGGGATACCACTGAAGCTTTCTTT. This sequence encodes CAWDRDTTEAFF.

This clone was seen just once. The chain is built from TRBV5-1 and TRBJ1-2, with 10 bases matching TRBD1. Per the germline V gene, CDR1 is SGHRS and CDR2 is YFSETQ. V was clipped by 3 bases and J by 2 bases; unmatched bases: 1. CDR3 length: 14 amino acids. CDR3 DNA: TGCGCCAGCAGCTCGGACAGGGGGAACTATGGCTACACCTTC. It translates to CASSSDRGNYGYTF.

This rearrangement joins TRBV6-5 to TRBJ1-3; no clear D. This CDR3 has 14 amino acids. CDR1 MNHEY and CDR2 SVGAGI come from the germline V gene. Trimming removed 4 bases at V and 1 base at J, with 8 bases between. CDR3 DNA sequence: TGTGCCAGCAGTTTCAGTGTTTCTGGAAACACCATATATTTT. Its protein is CASSFSVSGNTIYF.

This clone occurred a few times. The V and J genes are TRBV14 and TRBJ1-1, with D uncertain. Germline assignment: CDR1 SGHDN and CDR2 FVKESK. The CDR3 runs to 12 residues. The V gene lost 1 base and the J gene lost 10 bases, with 10 bases spanning the gap. CDR3 DNA sequence: TGTGCCAGCAGCCAAGCCTCTGGAGGAGCTTTCTTT. It translates to CASSQASGGAFF. Using reference TRBV14 and TRBJ1-1 for the parts outside the CDR3, the full variable domain is EAGVTQFPSHSVIEKGQTVTLRCDPISGHDNLYWYRRVMGKEIKFLLHFVKESKQDESGMPNNRFLAERTGGTYSTLKVQPAELEDSGVYFCASSQASGGAFFGQGTRLTVV.

The chain uses TRBV19 and TRBJ2-1; no firm D call. The germline gives CDR1 LNHDA, CDR2 SQIVND (reference sequence). The CDR3 length is 13 residues. The V end was cut by 0 bases, the J end by 15 bases, with 15 bases between. CDR3 region: CASSIDGRPARFF. The DNA of the CDR3 is TGTGCCAGTAGTATAGATGGTCGACCCGCTCGGTTCTTC.

This clone has just a few counts. This sequence joins TRBV7-9 and TRBJ1-6; weak D call: TRBD1 (5 bases). Germline V gene lookup returns CDR1 SEHNR and CDR2 FQNEAQ (reference sequence). Trimming took 4 bases from V and 8 from J, leaving 12 bases between them. The CDR3 totals 14 residues. The CDR3 loop is CASSSQGFYSPLHF. The CDR3 coding sequence is TGTGCCAGCAGCTCGCAGGGTTTTTATTCACCCCTCCACTTT.

This clone is a singleton in its sample. The J gene is TRBJ2-1, the V gene TRBV28; either TRBD1 or TRBD2 may fit D (5 bases each). V was shortened by 2 bases and J by 2 bases, with 10 bases between the two germline ends. The CDR3 is 15 amino acids. Germline CDR1 reads MDHEN; CDR2 reads SYDVKM. This chain's CDR3 is CASSLGTVAYNEQFF. The CDR3 DNA reads TGTGCCAGCAGTTTAGGGACGGTGGCCTACAATGAGCAGTTCTTC.

The CDR3 sequence is CASSPRVRDTEAFF. DNA of the CDR3: TGTGCCAGCTCACCAAGAGTCCGGGACACTGAAGCTTTCTTT. The rearrangement links TRBV18 to TRBJ1-1; no reliable D call. Deletions cut 2 bases from V and 3 bases from J, with 10 bases between. There are 14 residues in the CDR3. CDR1 KGHSH and CDR2 LQKENI come from the germline V gene. Variable domain in full (rest from reference TRBV18 and TRBJ1-1): NAGVMQNPRHLVRRRGQEARLRCSPMKGHSHVYWYRQLPEEGLKFMVYLQKENIIDESGMPKERFSAEFPKEGPSILRIQQVVRGDSAAYFCASSPRVRDTEAFFGQGTRLTVV.

A remark on this clone: An end of the junction does not agree with germline; a read error may underlie this. The CDR3 DNA is TGTGCCAGCAGCTCCCAGGGGGCCAGGTACGAGCAGTACTTC. This gives the protein CASSSQGARYEQYF. The V and J genes are TRBV5-3 and TRBJ2-7, with 8 bases that match TRBD1. TRBV5-3 is identified as an open reading frame with a role that is uncertain. This CDR3 region has 14 residues.

The V call is TRBV4-3, the J call TRBJ2-1; D gene unclear. Between the trimmed V and J ends, which lost 6 bases and 0 bases, there was a span of 12 bases. From germline, CDR1 is LGHNA and CDR2 YSLEER. CDR3 length equals 15 residues. Written as DNA, the CDR3 is TGCGCCAGCAGTCCTGACATACTCTCCTACAATGAGCAGTTCTTC. It yields the protein CASSPDILSYNEQFF.

The chain is built from TRBV28 and TRBJ1-2; D is ambiguous. The CDR3 extends over 17 amino acids. Germline V lookup: CDR1 MDHEN, CDR2 SYDVKM. V shed 3 bases and J shed 0 bases, with 17 bases lying between them. In DNA form, the CDR3 reads TGTGCCAGCAGTTTTAAGTCCGGGCAGCTTGCTAACTATGGCTACACCTTC. This gives the protein CASSFKSGQLANYGYTF.

CDR3 coding DNA: TGTGCCAGCAGTTACTTCCAGCAGGGGGGCGGGGAGACCCAGTACTTC. Its protein product is CASSYFQQGGGETQYF. This rearrangement joins TRBV6-5 to TRBJ2-5; D is perhaps TRBD1 (7 bases). With 1 base removed from V and 5 bases from J, the gap between germline ends came to 17 bases. CDR1 is MNHEY, CDR2 SVGAGI, per germline. The CDR3 contains 16 residues.